The clone carrying this TCR beta chain was counted only a few times. Its specificity is unknown. The CDR3 is 15 amino acids. Trimming took 6 bases from V and 6 from J; bases not matched to a gene: 11. CDR1 and CDR2 (germline): SGHRS, YFSETQ. One entry per CDR3 protein, called by TCRdb with MiXCR from the RT-PCR reads. The sample has some 500,000 distinct CDR3 sequences; 25% are singletons. This sample is part of a study of response to subunit inactivated influenza vaccine. Study-wide results and limits: Only a handful of new T cells, the authors suggested, are recruited with each seasonal influenza vaccination.

This material consisted of CD4+ T cells sorted from PBMCs, taken roughly 5 days after vaccination. The sequence derives from a man aged 45-65 years who received an inactivated influenza vaccine. The gene calls are TRBV5-1 and TRBJ2-7, with TRBD1 identical over 11 bases. CDR3 sequence: CASTATGTGGSEQYF. CDR3 coding DNA: TGCGCCAGCACCGCCACCGGGACAGGGGGATCCGAGCAGTACTTC.